Reported below is one T cell receptor beta chain. Its specificity is not known. Sequenced by immunoSEQ multiplex PCR; TCRdb stores in-frame clones only, minus some. Of approximately 90,000 clones listed, just under 95% were seen once; the top ten hold about 0.4%. Germline lookup yields CDR1 SNHLY and CDR2 FYNNEI. This CDR3 comprises 14 residues. Trimming at V came to 8 bases and at J to 9 bases, leaving 10 bases not matched to a gene. This sample is part of a study of graft-versus-host responses after intestinal transplantation. Whole-study context: Recipients underwent multivisceral, liver-intestinal, or isolated intestinal transplants. Once they had received anti-thymocyte globulin induction, all recipients took tacrolimus and steroids for about three years.

General observations from the study: An association linked early post-transplant HvG declines with peak circulating GvH clone levels.

The sequence derives from a human donor who was the organ donor for an intestinal transplant. The chain is built from TRBV2 and TRBJ1-6; 7 nucleotides agree with TRBD1. Sequencing used unstimulated CD8+ T cells sorted from spleen or lymph node cells, obtained before transplant. CDR3 protein: CASGTGQGGSPLHF. CDR3 coding DNA: TGTGCCAGCGGCACGGGCCAGGGGGGTTCACCCCTCCACTTT.